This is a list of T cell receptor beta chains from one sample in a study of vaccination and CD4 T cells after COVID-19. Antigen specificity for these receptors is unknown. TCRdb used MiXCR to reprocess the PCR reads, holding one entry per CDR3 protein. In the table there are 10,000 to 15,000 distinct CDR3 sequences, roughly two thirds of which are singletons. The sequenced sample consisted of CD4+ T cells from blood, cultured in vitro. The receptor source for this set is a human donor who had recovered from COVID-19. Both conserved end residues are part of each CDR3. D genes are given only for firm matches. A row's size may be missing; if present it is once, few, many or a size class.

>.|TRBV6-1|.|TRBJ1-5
TGTGCCAGACCGCTGAGGGAGAGTTGTCAGCCCCAGCATTTT
CARPLRESCQPQHF
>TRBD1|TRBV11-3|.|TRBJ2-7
TGTGCCAGCAGCTCGGCGGGACAGGGGTTCTACGAGCAGTACTTC
CASSSAGQGFYEQYF
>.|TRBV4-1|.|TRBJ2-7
TGTGCCAGCATATCAGGCCACGGTTCCTACGAGCAGTACTTC
CASISGHGSYEQYF
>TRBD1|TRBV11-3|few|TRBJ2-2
TGTGCCAGCAGCCTAGGTCTGACAGGGGCCCCCACCGGGGAGCTGTTTTTT
CASSLGLTGAPTGELFF
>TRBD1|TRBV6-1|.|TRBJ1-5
TGTGCCAGCAGTGGGACAGGGGCGATCAATCAGCCCCAGCATTTT
CASSGTGAINQPQHF
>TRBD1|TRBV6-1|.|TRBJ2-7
TGTGCCAGCAAACTTTCACCCGGGACAGGGTTCTACGAGCAGTACTTC
CASKLSPGTGFYEQYF
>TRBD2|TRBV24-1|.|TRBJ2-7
TGTGCCACCAGTGAGGGAGGGGCCTACGAGCAGTACTTC
CATSEGGAYEQYF
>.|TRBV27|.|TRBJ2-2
TGTGCCAGCAGTTTATCGGGGCCGCCCCCCGGGGAGCTGTTTTTT
CASSLSGPPPGELFF
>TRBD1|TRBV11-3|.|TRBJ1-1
TGTGCCAGCAGCTTCACAGGGGTGAACACTGAAGCTTTCTTT
CASSFTGVNTEAFF
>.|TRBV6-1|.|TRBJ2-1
TGTGGGGCGCTCGAACAAGGGTATGAGCAGTTCTTC
CGALEQGYEQFF
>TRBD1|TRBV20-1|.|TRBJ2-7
TGCAGTGCCGCCCTACTACAGGGGGACGAGCAGTACTTC
CSAALLQGDEQYF
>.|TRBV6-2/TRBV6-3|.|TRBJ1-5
TGTGCCAGCACCTTAACAGGGCTGAAACAGCCCCAGCATTTT
CASTLTGLKQPQHF
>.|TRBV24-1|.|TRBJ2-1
TGTGCCACCAGTGATGCGAGAGAGTCCTACAATGAGCAGTTCTTC
CATSDARESYNEQFF
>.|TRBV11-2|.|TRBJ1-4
TGTGCCAGCAGCTTAGCAGAAAAACTGTTTTTT
CASSLAEKLFF
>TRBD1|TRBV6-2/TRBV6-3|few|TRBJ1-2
TGTGCCAGCAGTTCGCGGACAGGCGATAAGTATGGCTACACCTTC
CASSSRTGDKYGYTF
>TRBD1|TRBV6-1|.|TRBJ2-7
TGTGCCAGCAGTCTTGACAGGGGGACCTACGAGCAGTACTTC
CASSLDRGTYEQYF
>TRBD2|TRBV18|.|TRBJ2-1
TGTGCCAGCTCACCAACTAGCGGGGCTTATGAGCAGTTCTTC
CASSPTSGAYEQFF
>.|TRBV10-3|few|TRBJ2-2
TGTGCCATCAGTGGAGGACAGAACACCGGGGAGCTGTTTTTT
CAISGGQNTGELFF
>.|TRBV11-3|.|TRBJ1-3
TGTGCCAGCAGCTTAGGTGGAAACACCATATATTTT
CASSLGGNTIYF
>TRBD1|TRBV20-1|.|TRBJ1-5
TGCAGTGCTAAGACAGGGCGGATGGAAGCCCAGCATTTT
CSAKTGRMEAQHF
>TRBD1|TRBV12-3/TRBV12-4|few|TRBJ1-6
TGTGCCAGCAGGGGACAGCCCAATTCACCCCTCCACTTT
CASRGQPNSPLHF
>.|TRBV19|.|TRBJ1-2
TGTGCCAGTAGGGTTCTACAGCGTAACTATGGCTACACCTTC
CASRVLQRNYGYTF
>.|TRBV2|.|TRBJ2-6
TGTGCCAGCAGGGGAGGGAATTTCAGGGGCCAAAACTCTGGGGCCAACGTCCTGACTTTC
CASRGGNFRGQNSGANVLTF
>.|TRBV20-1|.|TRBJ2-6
TGCAGTGCTAGAGATCCCGCTGGGGCCAACGTCCTGACTTTC
CSARDPAGANVLTF
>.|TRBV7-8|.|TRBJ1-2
TGTGCCAGCAGCTTAGTTATCCGGGACACCCCTAACTATGGCTACACCTTC
CASSLVIRDTPNYGYTF
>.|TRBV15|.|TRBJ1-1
TGTGCCACCAGCAGTGGCAGGACAAAGAACACTGAAGCTTTCTTT
CATSSGRTKNTEAFF
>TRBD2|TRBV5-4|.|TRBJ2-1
TGTGCCAGCAGCCCGGGGCTAGCGGGGGGGCCCCTCTCCTACAATGAGCAGTTCTTC
CASSPGLAGGPLSYNEQFF
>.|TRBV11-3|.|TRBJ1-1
TGTGCCAGCAGCTTAGCAGCTTCGTCTGGGGGCTTGGTGAACACTGAAGCTTTCTTT
CASSLAASSGGLVNTEAFF
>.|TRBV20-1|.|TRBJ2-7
TGCAGTGCTAGAGTAGAGCCCGCCGGAGAGCAGTACTTC
CSARVEPAGEQYF
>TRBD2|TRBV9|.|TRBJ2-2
TGTGCCAGCAGCGTAGGGACTAGCGCGACCGGGGAGCTGTTTTTT
CASSVGTSATGELFF
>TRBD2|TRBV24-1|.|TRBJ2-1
TGTGCCACCAGTGATAGGACTAGAGGCAATGAGCAGTTCTTC
CATSDRTRGNEQFF
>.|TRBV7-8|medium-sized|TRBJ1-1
TGTGCCAGCAGCTCCCGGGAGGGGCAGGCTGAAGCTTTCTTT
CASSSREGQAEAFF
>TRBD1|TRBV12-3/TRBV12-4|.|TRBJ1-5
TGTGCCAGCAGTTCGACAGGGGCCCAGCATTTT
CASSSTGAQHF
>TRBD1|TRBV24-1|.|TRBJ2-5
TGTGCCACCAGTGATGTGGCTTGGACAGGGGTCGAGACCCAGTACTTC
CATSDVAWTGVETQYF
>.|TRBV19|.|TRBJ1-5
TGTGCCAGTAGGCGGACAGCACCGAATCAGCCCCAGCATTTT
CASRRTAPNQPQHF
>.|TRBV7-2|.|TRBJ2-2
TGTGCCAGCAGCCGGGGGAACACCGGGGAGCTGTTTTTT
CASSRGNTGELFF
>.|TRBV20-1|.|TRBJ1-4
TGCAGTGCTAGAGATCCCCAGGGTGTTGAAAAACTGTTTTTT
CSARDPQGVEKLFF
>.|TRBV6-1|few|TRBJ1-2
TGTGCCAGCAGCAATCCTCGGGGGGGCTCTAACTATGGCTACACCTTC
CASSNPRGGSNYGYTF
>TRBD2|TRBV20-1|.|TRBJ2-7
TGCAGTGCTAGCCCGACTAGCGGGAGGTACGAGCAGTACTTC
CSASPTSGRYEQYF
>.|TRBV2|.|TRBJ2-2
TGTGCCAGCAGTGAAGGCCCCGGGCGGACCGGGGAGCTGTTTTTT
CASSEGPGRTGELFF
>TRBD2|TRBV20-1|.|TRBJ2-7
TGCAGTGCAATCGGGACTAGCGGAGAGTCTTCCTACGAGCAGTACTTC
CSAIGTSGESSYEQYF
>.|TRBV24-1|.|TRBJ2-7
TGTGCCACCAGTGATTTAAGCGAGCAGTACTTC
CATSDLSEQYF
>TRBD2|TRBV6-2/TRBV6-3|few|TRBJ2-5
TGTGCCAGCAGTGAAACTAGCGGGGCGGAGACCCAGTACTTC
CASSETSGAETQYF
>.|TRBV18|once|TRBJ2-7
TGTGCCAGCTCATCGAAAAGTGACACCACCTACGAGCAGTACTTC
CASSSKSDTTYEQYF
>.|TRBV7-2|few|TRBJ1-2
TGTGCCAGCAGCTATTCCGGGACTCCCATTCACTTC
CASSYSGTPIHF
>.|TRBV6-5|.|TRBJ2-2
TGTGCCAGCAGTTACGACAGGACCACCGGGGAGCTGTTTTTT
CASSYDRTTGELFF
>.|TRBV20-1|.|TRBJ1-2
TGCAGTGCAGGCTATGGCTACACCTTC
CSAGYGYTF
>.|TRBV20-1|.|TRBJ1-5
TGCAGTGCTACTAGACAGGAATATAGCAATCAGCCCCAGCATTTT
CSATRQEYSNQPQHF
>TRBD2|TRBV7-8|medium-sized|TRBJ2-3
TGTGCCAGCAGCAACACTAGCGGGGGGGCCAGGAGCACAGATACGCAGTATTTT
CASSNTSGGARSTDTQYF